The rows below give T cell receptor beta chains drawn from one sample of a study of T cells in localized non-small cell lung cancer. Data came from immunoSEQ multiplex PCR; TCRdb stores just in-frame clones and leaves some out. The sample shows tens of thousands of clones, just under 85% of them seen only once. The sample was peripheral blood, taken before any cancer treatment. The source of these receptors is a female donor aged 60 or older with stage I lung adenocarcinoma. CDR3s include the opening cysteine and the closing phenylalanine or tryptophan. A D gene is named only where the DNA matches it firmly. Expanded clones get a size class; other rows say once, few or many, or leave the size out.

V gene,D gene,J gene,clone size,CDR3 DNA,CDR3 protein
TRBV7-9,NA,TRBJ1-2,NA,TGTGCCAGCAGCTTTTCGGGACGACGTAACTATGGCTACACCTTC,CASSFSGRRNYGYTF
TRBV19,TRBD1,TRBJ2-5,NA,TGTGCCAGTAGTATACAAGGGACAGGGCAAGAGACCCAGTACTTC,CASSIQGTGQETQYF
TRBV4-1,TRBD2,TRBJ2-3,NA,TGCGCCAGCAGCCAAGGGGGACTACCTCCGAATACGCAGTATTTT,CASSQGGLPPNTQYF
TRBV27,TRBD2,TRBJ2-1,NA,TGTGCCAGCAGCTCGGGACTAACAGCCCCGGAGCAGTTCTTC,CASSSGLTAPEQFF
TRBV6-4,NA,TRBJ1-4,NA,TGTGCCAGCAGTGCTCTCGCGGGGCGAGATGAAAAACTGTTTTTT,CASSALAGRDEKLFF
TRBV5-4,NA,TRBJ1-2,few,TGTGCCAGCAGCTACAGCGATTCCTACACCTTC,CASSYSDSYTF
TRBV6-1,NA,TRBJ2-7,NA,TGTGCCAGCAGGGGGGTGGCTGGCTACGAGCAGTACTTC,CASRGVAGYEQYF
TRBV7-3,NA,TRBJ2-2,NA,TGTGCCAGCAGCTTAAACGGCAGAAGAACCGGGGAGCTGTTTTTT,CASSLNGRRTGELFF
TRBV6-1,TRBD2,TRBJ2-4,few,TGTGCCAGCAGTGAACGGGGGGACGTGCGCCAGACCAAAAACATTCAGTACTTC,CASSERGDVRQTKNIQYF
TRBV5-6,NA,TRBJ1-3,once,TGTGCCAGCAGCTTGAGGGCGACAGGTACTATCAACACCATATATTTT,CASSLRATGTINTIYF
TRBV5-4,NA,TRBJ2-4,NA,TGTGCCAGCAGCTTCCGAGGCGGGGGCTCTGCCAAAAACATTCAGTACTTC,CASSFRGGGSAKNIQYF